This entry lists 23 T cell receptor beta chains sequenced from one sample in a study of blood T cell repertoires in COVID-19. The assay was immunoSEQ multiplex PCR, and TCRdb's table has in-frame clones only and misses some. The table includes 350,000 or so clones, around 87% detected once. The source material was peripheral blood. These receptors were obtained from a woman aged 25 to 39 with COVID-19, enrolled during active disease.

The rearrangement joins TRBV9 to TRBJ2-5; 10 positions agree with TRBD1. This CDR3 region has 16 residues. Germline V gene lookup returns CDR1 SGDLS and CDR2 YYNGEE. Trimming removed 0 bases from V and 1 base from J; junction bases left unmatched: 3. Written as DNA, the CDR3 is TGTGCCAGCAGCGTAGAGGGACAGGGGCCCCAAGAGACCCAGTACTTC. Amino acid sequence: CASSVEGQGPQETQYF.

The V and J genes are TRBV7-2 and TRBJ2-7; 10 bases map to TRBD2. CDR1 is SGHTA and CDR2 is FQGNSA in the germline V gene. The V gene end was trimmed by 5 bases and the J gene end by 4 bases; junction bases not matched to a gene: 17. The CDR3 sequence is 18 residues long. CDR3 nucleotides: TGTGCCAGCAGCCTACTGGTAGCGGGAGGTATCCTAATGTACGAGCAGTACTTC. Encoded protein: CASSLLVAGGILMYEQYF.

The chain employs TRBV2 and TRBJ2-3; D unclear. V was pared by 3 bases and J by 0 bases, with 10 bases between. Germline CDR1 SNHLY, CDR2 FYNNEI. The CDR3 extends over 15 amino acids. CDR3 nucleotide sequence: TGTGCCAGCAGTGATGAAAGCGCTAGCACAGATACGCAGTATTTT. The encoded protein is CASSDESASTDTQYF.

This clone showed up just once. The CDR3 DNA follows: TGCGCCAGCAGCCAAGAAGTGGGCGCTGGGGCCAACGTCCTGACTTTC. Protein: CASSQEVGAGANVLTF. The rearrangement joins TRBV4-1 to TRBJ2-6; D is unresolved. The V end lost 0 bases, the J end lost 2 bases, and 8 bases lay between the germline ends. CDR1 is MGHRA and CDR2 is YSYEKL in the germline V gene. The CDR3 sequence is 16 residues long.

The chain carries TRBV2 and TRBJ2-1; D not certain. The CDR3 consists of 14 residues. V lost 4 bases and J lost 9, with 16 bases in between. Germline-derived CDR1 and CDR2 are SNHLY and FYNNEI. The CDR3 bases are TGTGCCAGCAGTGCCGGCTTACCCAGCGCTGAGCAGTTCTTC. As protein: CASSAGLPSAEQFF. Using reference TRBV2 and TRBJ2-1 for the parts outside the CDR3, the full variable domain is EPEVTQTPSHQVTQMGQEVILRCVPISNHLYFYWYRQILGQKVEFLVSFYNNEISEKSEIFDDQFSVERPDGSNFTLKIRSTKLEDSAMYFCASSAGLPSAEQFFGPGTRLTVL.

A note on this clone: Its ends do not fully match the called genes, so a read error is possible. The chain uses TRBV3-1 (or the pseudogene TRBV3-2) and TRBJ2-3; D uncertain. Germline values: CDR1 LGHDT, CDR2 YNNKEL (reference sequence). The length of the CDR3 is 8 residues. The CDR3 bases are TGTGCCAGCAGAGCACCCTTTTTT. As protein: CASRAPFF.

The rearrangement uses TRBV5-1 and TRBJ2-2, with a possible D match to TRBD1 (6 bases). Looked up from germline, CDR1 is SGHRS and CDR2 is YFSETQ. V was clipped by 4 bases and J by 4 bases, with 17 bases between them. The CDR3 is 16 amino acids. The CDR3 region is CASSNPGHQVTGELFF. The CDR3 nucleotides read TGCGCCAGCAGCAACCCGGGACACCAGGTCACCGGGGAGCTGTTTTTT.

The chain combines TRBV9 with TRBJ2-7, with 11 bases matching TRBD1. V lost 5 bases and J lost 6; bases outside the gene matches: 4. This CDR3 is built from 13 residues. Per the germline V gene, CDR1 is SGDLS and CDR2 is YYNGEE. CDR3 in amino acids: CASRAGTGGEQYF. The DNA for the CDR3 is TGTGCCAGCAGGGCCGGGACAGGGGGCGAGCAGTACTTC.

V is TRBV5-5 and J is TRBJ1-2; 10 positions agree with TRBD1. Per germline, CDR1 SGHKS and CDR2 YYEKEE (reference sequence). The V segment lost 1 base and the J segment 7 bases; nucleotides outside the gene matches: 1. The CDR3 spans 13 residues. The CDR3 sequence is CASSLRQGAGYTF. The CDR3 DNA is TGTGCCAGCAGCTTGAGACAGGGGGCTGGCTACACCTTC. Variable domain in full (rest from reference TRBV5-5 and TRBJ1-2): DAGVTQSPTHLIKTRGQQVTLRCSPISGHKSVSWYQQVLGQGPQFIFQYYEKEERGRGNFPDRFSARQFPNYSSELNVNALLLGDSALYLCASSLRQGAGYTFGSGTRLTVV.

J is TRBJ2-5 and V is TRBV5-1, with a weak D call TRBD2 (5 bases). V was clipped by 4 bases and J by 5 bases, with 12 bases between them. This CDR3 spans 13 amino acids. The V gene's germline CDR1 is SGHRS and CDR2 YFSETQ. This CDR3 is CASSGRGGETQYF. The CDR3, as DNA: TGCGCCAGCAGCGGAAGAGGCGGGGAGACCCAGTACTTC.

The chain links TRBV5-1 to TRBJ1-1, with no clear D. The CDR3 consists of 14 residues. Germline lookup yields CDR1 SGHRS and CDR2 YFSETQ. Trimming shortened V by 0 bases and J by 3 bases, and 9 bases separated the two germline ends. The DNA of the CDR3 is TGCGCCAGCAGCTTGGCTTCCGGGGACACTGAAGCTTTCTTT. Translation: CASSLASGDTEAFF.

The CDR3 DNA sequence: TGTGCCAGCAGCTTCCGGACTAGCGGGAGGGGCGAGCAGTACTTC. It encodes CASSFRTSGRGEQYF. The chain combines TRBV7-2 with TRBJ2-7; 15 positions match TRBD2. V was pared by 3 bases and J by 6 bases, with 3 bases of the junction left unmatched. This CDR3 has 15 residues. CDR1 and CDR2 from the germline V gene are SGHTA and FQGNSA.

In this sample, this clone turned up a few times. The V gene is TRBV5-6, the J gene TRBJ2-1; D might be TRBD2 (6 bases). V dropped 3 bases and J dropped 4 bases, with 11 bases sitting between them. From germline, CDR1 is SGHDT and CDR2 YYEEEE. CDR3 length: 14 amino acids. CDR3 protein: CASSSLGGYNEQFF. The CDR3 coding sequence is TGTGCCAGCAGCTCCCTCGGGGGTTACAATGAGCAGTTCTTC.

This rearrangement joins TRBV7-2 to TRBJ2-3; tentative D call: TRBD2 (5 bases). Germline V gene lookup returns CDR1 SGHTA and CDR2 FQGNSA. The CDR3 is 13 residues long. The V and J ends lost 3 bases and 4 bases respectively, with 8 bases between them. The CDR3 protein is CASSLLAPDTQYF. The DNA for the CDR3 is TGTGCCAGCAGCTTGCTAGCACCAGATACGCAGTATTTT.

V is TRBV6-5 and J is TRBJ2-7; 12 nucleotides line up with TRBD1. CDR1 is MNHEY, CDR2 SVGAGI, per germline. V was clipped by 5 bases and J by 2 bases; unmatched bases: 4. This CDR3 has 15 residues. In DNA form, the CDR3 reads TGTGCCAGCAGTCTGGGACAGGGGGCGACCTACGAGCAGTACTTC. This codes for CASSLGQGATYEQYF.

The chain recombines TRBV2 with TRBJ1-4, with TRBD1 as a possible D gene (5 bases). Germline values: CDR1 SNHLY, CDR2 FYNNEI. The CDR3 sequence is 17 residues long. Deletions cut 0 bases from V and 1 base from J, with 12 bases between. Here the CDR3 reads CASSEADWGGTNEKLFF. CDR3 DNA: TGTGCCAGCAGTGAAGCGGATTGGGGGGGAACTAATGAAAAACTGTTTTTT.

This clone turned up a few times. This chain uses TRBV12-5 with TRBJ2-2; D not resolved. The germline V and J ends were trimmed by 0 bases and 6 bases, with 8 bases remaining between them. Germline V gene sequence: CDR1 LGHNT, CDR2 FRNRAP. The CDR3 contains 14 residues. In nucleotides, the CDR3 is TGTGCTAGTGGTTTGGTCCCATGGCCCGGGGAGCTGTTTTTT. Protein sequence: CASGLVPWPGELFF.

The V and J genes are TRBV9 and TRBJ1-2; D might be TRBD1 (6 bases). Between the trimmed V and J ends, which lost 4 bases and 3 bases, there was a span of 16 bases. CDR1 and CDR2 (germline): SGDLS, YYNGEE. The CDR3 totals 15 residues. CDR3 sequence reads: CASSLRGAQDYGYTF. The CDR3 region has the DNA TGTGCCAGCAGCCTCCGGGGGGCGCAGGACTATGGCTACACCTTC.

This CDR3 is CASHGFGGRTDTQYF. The CDR3 nucleotides read TGTGCCAGCCATGGGTTCGGCGGGAGAACAGATACGCAGTATTTT. V is TRBV5-4 and J is TRBJ2-3; TRBD2 matches 7 bases. The CDR3 is made up of 15 amino acids. Germline lookup yields CDR1 SGHNT and CDR2 YYREEE (reference sequence). V dropped 7 bases and J dropped 3; count of bases not matched to a gene: 11.

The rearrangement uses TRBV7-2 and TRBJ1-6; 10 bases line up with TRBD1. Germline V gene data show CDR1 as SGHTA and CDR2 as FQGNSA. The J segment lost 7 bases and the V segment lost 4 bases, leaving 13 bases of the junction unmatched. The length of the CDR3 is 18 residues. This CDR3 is CASSSTPGTGVSNSPLHF. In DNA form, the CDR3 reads TGTGCCAGCAGCTCCACTCCCGGGACAGGGGTGTCAAATTCACCCCTCCACTTT.

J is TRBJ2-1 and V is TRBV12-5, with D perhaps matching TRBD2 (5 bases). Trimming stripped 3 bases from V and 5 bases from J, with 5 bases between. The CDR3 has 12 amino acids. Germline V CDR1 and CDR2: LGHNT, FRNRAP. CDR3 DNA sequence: TGTGCTAGTGGTTTAGCGGACAATGAGCAGTTCTTC. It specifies CASGLADNEQFF.

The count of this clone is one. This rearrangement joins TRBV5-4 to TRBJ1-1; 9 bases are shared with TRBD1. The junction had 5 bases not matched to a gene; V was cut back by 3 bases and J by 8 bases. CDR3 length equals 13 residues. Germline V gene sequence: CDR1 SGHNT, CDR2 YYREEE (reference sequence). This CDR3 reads CASSSGTGLEAFF. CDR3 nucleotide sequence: TGTGCCAGCAGCTCCGGGACAGGGCTAGAAGCTTTCTTT.

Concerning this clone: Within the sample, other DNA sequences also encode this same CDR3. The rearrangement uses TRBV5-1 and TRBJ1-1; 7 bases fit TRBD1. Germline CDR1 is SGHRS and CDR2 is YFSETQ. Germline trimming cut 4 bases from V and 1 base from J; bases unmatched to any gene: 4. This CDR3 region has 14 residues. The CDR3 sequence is CASSRGQANTEAFF. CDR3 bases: TGCGCCAGCAGCCGCGGACAGGCGAACACTGAAGCTTTCTTT. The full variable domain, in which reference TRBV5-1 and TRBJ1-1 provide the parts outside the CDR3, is KAGVTQTPRYLIKTRGQQVTLSCSPISGHRSVSWYQQTPGQGLQFLFEYFSETQRNKGNFPGRFSGRQFSNSRSEMNVSTLELGDSALYLCASSRGQANTEAFFGQGTRLTVV.